The 2 T cell receptor beta chains below all came from one sample that was sequenced in a study of T cell responses to AZD1222 COVID-19 vaccine. TCRdb's copy holds only in-frame clones and misses some; the assay was immunoSEQ multiplex PCR. Of 200,000 or so clones listed, about nine tenths are singletons. The sequenced sample was peripheral blood, obtained on day 0 of AZD1222 vaccination. The receptors originated from an adult in good health.

This chain connects TRBV7-2 to TRBJ1-1; tentatively, D is TRBD1 (6 bases). CDR3 length: 13 amino acids. Germline CDR1 SGHTA, CDR2 FQGNSA. Trimming shortened V by 5 bases and J by 2 bases, and 9 bases separated the two germline ends. The CDR3 DNA sequence: TGTGCCAGCAGCGGACAGATTAACACTGAAGCTTTCTTT. As protein: CASSGQINTEAFF.

The J gene is TRBJ1-2, the V gene TRBV3-1 (or the pseudogene TRBV3-2); 8 bases agree with TRBD1. V lost 4 bases and J lost 4; bases outside the gene matches: 8. Germline V gene sequence: CDR1 LGHDT, CDR2 YNNKEL (reference sequence). The CDR3 extends over 15 amino acids. CDR3 sequence (DNA): TGTGCCAGCAGCCCAGGAGGACAGGGCCCCTATGGCTACACCTTC. Protein: CASSPGGQGPYGYTF.